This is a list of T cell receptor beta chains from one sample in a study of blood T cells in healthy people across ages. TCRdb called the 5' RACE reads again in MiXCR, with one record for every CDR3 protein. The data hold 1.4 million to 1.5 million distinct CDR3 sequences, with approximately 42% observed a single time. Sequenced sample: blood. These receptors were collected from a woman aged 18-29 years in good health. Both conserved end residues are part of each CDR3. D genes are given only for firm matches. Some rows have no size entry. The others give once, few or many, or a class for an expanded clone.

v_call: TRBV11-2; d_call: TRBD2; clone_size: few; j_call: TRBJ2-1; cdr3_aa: CASSLFRTSLTTRLGNEQFF; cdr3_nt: TGTGCCAGCAGCTTGTTCCGGACTAGCTTGACGACCCGTCTGGGAAATGAGCAGTTCTTC
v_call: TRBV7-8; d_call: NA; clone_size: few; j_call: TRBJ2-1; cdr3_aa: CASSPQMGALNNEQFF; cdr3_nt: TGTGCCAGCAGCCCACAGATGGGGGCGCTGAACAATGAGCAGTTCTTC
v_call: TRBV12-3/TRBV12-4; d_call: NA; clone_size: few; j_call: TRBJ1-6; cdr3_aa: CASSLNTLGNSPLHF; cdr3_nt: TGTGCCAGCAGTTTAAACACCCTAGGGAATTCACCCCTCCACTTT
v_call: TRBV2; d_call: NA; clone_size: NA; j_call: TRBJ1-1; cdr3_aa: CASRLTAAAFF; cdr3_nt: TGTGCCAGCAGGCTGACAGCTGCAGCTTTCTTT
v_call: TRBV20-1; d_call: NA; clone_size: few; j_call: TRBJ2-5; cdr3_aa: CSAINPGTQETQYF; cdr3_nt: TGCAGTGCCATCAATCCCGGGACCCAAGAGACCCAGTACTTC
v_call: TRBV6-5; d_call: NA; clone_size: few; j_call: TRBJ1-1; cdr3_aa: CASRPAEFNTEAFF; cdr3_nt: TGTGCCAGCCGCCCGGCAGAATTTAACACTGAAGCTTTCTTT
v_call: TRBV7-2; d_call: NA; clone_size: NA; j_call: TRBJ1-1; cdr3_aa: CASSLGLGMAEAFF; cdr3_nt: TGTGCCAGCAGCTTAGGACTCGGGATGGCTGAAGCTTTCTTT
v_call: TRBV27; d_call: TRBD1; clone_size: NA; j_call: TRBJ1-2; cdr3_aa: CASSSSTGVLYGYTF; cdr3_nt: TGTGCCAGCAGTTCCTCGACAGGGGTCTTATATGGCTACACCTTC
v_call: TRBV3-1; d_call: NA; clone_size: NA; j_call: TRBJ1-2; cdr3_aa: CASSQDRTYYGYTF; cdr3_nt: TGTGCCAGCAGCCAAGATAGGACTTATTATGGCTACACCTTC
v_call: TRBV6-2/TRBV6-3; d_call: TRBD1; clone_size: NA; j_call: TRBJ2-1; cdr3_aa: CASSYSGWTGDGGKVQFF; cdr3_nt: TGTGCCAGCAGTTACTCGGGTTGGACAGGGGATGGGGGCAAGGTGCAGTTCTTC
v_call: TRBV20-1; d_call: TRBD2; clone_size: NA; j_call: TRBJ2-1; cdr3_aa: CSAHREEENEQFF; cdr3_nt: TGCAGTGCTCACCGGGAGGAAGAGAATGAGCAGTTCTTC
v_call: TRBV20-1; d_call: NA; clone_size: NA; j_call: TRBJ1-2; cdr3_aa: CSAMGVASGGYTF; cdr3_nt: TGCAGTGCTATGGGGGTTGCGTCGGGGGGCTACACCTTC
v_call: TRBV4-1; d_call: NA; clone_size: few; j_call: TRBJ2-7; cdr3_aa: CASSQGGLGENEQYF; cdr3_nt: TGCGCCAGCAGCCAGGGGGGTCTAGGGGAGAATGAGCAGTACTTC
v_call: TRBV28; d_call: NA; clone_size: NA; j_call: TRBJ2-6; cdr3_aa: CAGNGLSGANVLTF; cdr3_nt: TGTGCCGGCAACGGGCTCTCTGGGGCCAACGTCCTGACTTTC
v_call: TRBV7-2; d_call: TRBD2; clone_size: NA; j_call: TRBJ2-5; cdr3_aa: CASRRRGGGEETQYF; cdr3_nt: TGTGCCAGCAGGCGGCGGGGGGGAGGAGAAGAGACCCAGTACTTC
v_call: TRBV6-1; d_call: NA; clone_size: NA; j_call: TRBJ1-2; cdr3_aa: CASRETVLANYGYTF; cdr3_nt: TGTGCCAGCAGAGAAACAGTGCTCGCCAACTATGGCTACACCTTC
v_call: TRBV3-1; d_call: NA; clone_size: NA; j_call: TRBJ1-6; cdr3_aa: CASSQGGARDSPLHF; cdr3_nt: TGTGCCAGCAGCCAGGGGGGCGCCAGGGATTCACCCCTCCACTTT
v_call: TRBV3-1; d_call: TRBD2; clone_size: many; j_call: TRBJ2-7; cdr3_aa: CASSPSGGKSYEQYF; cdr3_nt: TGTGCCAGCAGCCCGTCGGGGGGAAAGTCCTACGAGCAGTACTTC
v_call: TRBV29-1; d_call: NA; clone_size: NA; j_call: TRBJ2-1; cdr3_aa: CSVAASMGSNEQFF; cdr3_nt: TGCAGCGTTGCGGCAAGTATGGGGTCCAATGAGCAGTTCTTC
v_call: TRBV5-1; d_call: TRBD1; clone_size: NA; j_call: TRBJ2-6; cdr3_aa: CASSFQDRSSSSGANVLTF; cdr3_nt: TGCGCCAGCAGCTTCCAGGACAGGTCCTCAAGCTCTGGGGCCAACGTCCTGACTTTC
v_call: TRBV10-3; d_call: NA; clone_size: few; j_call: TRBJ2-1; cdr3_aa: CAISFKFSGPSYNEQFF; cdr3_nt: TGTGCCATCAGTTTCAAATTTAGCGGCCCCTCCTACAATGAGCAGTTCTTC
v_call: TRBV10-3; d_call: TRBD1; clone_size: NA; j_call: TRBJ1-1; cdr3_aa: CAIGPTGMNTEAFF; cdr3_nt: TGTGCCATCGGACCGACAGGGATGAACACTGAAGCTTTCTTT
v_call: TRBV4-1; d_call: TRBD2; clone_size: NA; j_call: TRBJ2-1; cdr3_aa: CASSLWTGGPSEQFF; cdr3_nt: TGCGCCAGCAGCCTGTGGACGGGAGGGCCTAGTGAGCAGTTCTTC
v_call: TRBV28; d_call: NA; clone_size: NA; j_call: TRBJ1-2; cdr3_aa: CASRPTGLAYGYTF; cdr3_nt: TGTGCCAGCAGACCAACAGGGTTAGCCTATGGCTACACCTTC
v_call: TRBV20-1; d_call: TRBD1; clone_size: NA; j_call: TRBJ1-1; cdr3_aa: CSRDRGGGTEAFF; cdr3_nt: TGCAGTCGGGACAGGGGAGGGGGCACTGAAGCTTTCTTT
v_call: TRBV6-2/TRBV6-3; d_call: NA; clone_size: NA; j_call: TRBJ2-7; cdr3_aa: CASSSITDEQYF; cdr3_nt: TGTGCCAGCAGTTCGATAACCGACGAGCAGTACTTC
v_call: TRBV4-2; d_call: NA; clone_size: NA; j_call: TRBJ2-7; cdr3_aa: CASSQDPAVLGEQYF; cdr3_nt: TGTGCCAGCAGCCAAGATCCGGCAGTTTTGGGGGAGCAGTACTTC
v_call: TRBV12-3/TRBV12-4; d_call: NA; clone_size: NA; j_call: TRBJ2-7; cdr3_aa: CASSLSWFSYEQYF; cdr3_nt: TGTGCCAGCAGTTTAAGCTGGTTCTCCTACGAGCAGTACTTC
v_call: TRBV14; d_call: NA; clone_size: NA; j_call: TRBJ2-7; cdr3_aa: CASSQESLAAYEQYF; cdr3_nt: TGTGCCAGCAGCCAAGAAAGCCTAGCTGCCTACGAGCAGTACTTC
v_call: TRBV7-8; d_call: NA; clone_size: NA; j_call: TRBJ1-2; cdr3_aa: CAGSFGLSYTF; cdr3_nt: TGTGCCGGCAGCTTTGGGCTTAGCTACACCTTC
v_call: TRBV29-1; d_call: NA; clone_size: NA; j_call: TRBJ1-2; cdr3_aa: CSVATGKGYGYTF; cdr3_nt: TGCAGCGTTGCTACAGGGAAGGGGTATGGCTACACCTTC
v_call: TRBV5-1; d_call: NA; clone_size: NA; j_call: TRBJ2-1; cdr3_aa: CASSNQRASSYNEQFF; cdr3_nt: TGCGCCAGCAGCAACCAGCGGGCGAGCTCCTACAATGAGCAGTTCTTC
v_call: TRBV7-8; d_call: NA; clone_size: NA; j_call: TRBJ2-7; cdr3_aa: CASSFTRDPGNEQYF; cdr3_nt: TGTGCCAGCAGCTTTACCCGGGACCCCGGTAATGAGCAGTACTTC